This T cell receptor beta chain was captured by sequencing in a study of T cells in Graves' hyperthyroidism and ophthalmopathy. The study, taken as a whole, reports: Blood also showed most of the thyroid clonotypes that were expanded above 0.001.

RNA transcripts served as the template for amplifying TCR beta CDR3 regions. HTBI primers were employed in a first-round RT-PCR of the TCR CDR3. One entry per CDR3 protein results from TCRdb running MiXCR on the multiplex PCR reads. The sample records 370,000 or so distinct CDR3 sequences, approximately 25% being singletons. This clonotype was observed many times. The antigen is undetermined. Trimming removed 5 bases from V and 5 bases from J; junction bases left unmatched: 15. CDR1 is SNHLY and CDR2 is FYNNEI in the germline V gene. The CDR3 length is 17 residues. This chain links TRBV2 with TRBJ2-5; the match to TRBD2 covers 9 bases. Sequencing was carried out using blood. The source of this sequence is a man aged 50 to 59 with Graves' hyperthyroidism. The CDR3 loop reads CASSLRGSGSLSETQYF. CDR3 bases: TGTGCCAGCAGTCTGCGAGGTAGCGGGAGTCTAAGTGAGACCCAGTACTTC.